Listed below are T cell receptor beta chains from one sample, sequenced in a study of beta chain features in type 1 diabetes. Only in-frame clones appear in the TCRdb table, and some are missing; sequencing was by immunoSEQ multiplex PCR. Counted here are around 500,000 clones, over 10% occurring once; the ten biggest clones make up approximately 0.05%. The sequenced material came from naive CD4+ T cells from blood. Receptors originate from a young woman in good health. Both conserved end residues are part of each CDR3. D genes are given only for firm matches. Part of the rows lack a size; the others show once, few, many or a class for expanded clones.

cdr3_nt: TGTGCCAGCAGCTCAAGGACAAGGCGGCCAGATACGCAGTATTTT
cdr3_aa: CASSSRTRRPDTQYF
d_call: -
v_call: TRBV11-2
j_call: TRBJ2-3
clone_size: -

cdr3_nt: TGTGCCAGCAGCTTAAATCCCGACAGGCCCCCGGCGTACTTC
cdr3_aa: CASSLNPDRPPAYF
d_call: -
v_call: TRBV7-3
j_call: TRBJ2-7
clone_size: few

cdr3_nt: TGTGCCTGGAGTGTAGGCGTTCAGCCCCAGCATTTT
cdr3_aa: CAWSVGVQPQHF
d_call: -
v_call: TRBV30
j_call: TRBJ1-5
clone_size: -

cdr3_nt: TGTGCCAGCAGCGACTCCGGGACCAACTACGAGCAGTACTTC
cdr3_aa: CASSDSGTNYEQYF
d_call: -
v_call: TRBV7-9
j_call: TRBJ2-7
clone_size: -

cdr3_nt: TGCAGCGTTGAAGATCCACCAGGCTATGGCTACACCTTC
cdr3_aa: CSVEDPPGYGYTF
d_call: -
v_call: TRBV29-1
j_call: TRBJ1-2
clone_size: -

cdr3_nt: TGTGCCAGCAGCCAAGGAAGGTTTGGAATAATAGAGACCCAGTACTTC
cdr3_aa: CASSQGRFGIIETQYF
d_call: -
v_call: TRBV14
j_call: TRBJ2-5
clone_size: few

cdr3_nt: TGTGCCAGCAGCCTGGGGGCCTACGAGCAGTACTTC
cdr3_aa: CASSLGAYEQYF
d_call: -
v_call: TRBV13
j_call: TRBJ2-7
clone_size: many

cdr3_nt: TGTGCCAGCAGAGTGACGGGAGTTAACTATGGCTACACCTTC
cdr3_aa: CASRVTGVNYGYTF
d_call: -
v_call: TRBV2
j_call: TRBJ1-2
clone_size: -

cdr3_nt: TGTGCCAGCAGCTTCTCGACAGGGGAGCATGAGACCCAGTACTTC
cdr3_aa: CASSFSTGEHETQYF
d_call: TRBD1
v_call: TRBV9
j_call: TRBJ2-5
clone_size: -

cdr3_nt: TGTGCCAGCAGAGATCTTAAGGTTGGGCAAGAGACCCAGTACTTC
cdr3_aa: CASRDLKVGQETQYF
d_call: -
v_call: TRBV28
j_call: TRBJ2-5
clone_size: few

cdr3_nt: TGTGCCAGTAGTACGGGACTAGAGCGCATCGAGCAGTACTTC
cdr3_aa: CASSTGLERIEQYF
d_call: TRBD2
v_call: TRBV19
j_call: TRBJ2-7
clone_size: few

cdr3_nt: TGTGCCAGCAGCCCAACAGCTAGCGGGGTTTACGAGCAGTACTTC
cdr3_aa: CASSPTASGVYEQYF
d_call: TRBD2
v_call: TRBV7-8
j_call: TRBJ2-7
clone_size: few

cdr3_nt: TGTGCCAGCAGCGGGGGAGTAGGCACAGATACGCAGTATTTT
cdr3_aa: CASSGGVGTDTQYF
d_call: -
v_call: TRBV7-6
j_call: TRBJ2-3
clone_size: -

cdr3_nt: TGCGCCAGCAGCTTGGCTGCGGGAGGGAGAACTGAAGCTTTCTTT
cdr3_aa: CASSLAAGGRTEAFF
d_call: -
v_call: TRBV5-1
j_call: TRBJ1-1
clone_size: -

cdr3_nt: TGTGCCAGCAGCCAAGACAACGTGAAGGCCAAAAACATTCAGTACTTC
cdr3_aa: CASSQDNVKAKNIQYF
d_call: -
v_call: TRBV7-9
j_call: TRBJ2-4
clone_size: many

cdr3_nt: TGTGCCAGCTCACCCCCCGGGGAAGCAGATACGCAGTATTTT
cdr3_aa: CASSPPGEADTQYF
d_call: -
v_call: TRBV18
j_call: TRBJ2-3
clone_size: few

cdr3_nt: TGCAGTGCCCCACGGGCAAACGAGCAGTTCTTC
cdr3_aa: CSAPRANEQFF
d_call: -
v_call: TRBV20-1
j_call: TRBJ2-1
clone_size: few

cdr3_nt: TGTGCCAGCAGCCAACCTCAATTATCTAGCACAGATACGCAGTATTTT
cdr3_aa: CASSQPQLSSTDTQYF
d_call: -
v_call: TRBV14
j_call: TRBJ2-3
clone_size: -

cdr3_nt: TGTGCCAGCAGCTTCGACAGGGTCACAGAGACCCAGTACTTC
cdr3_aa: CASSFDRVTETQYF
d_call: TRBD1
v_call: TRBV7-8
j_call: TRBJ2-5
clone_size: few

cdr3_nt: TGCAGCGTGACCCGGCAGTCCTACAATGAGCAGTTCTTC
cdr3_aa: CSVTRQSYNEQFF
d_call: -
v_call: TRBV29-1
j_call: TRBJ2-1
clone_size: few

cdr3_nt: TGTGCCAGCAGCCCCCGACTAGCGGGTGCAGAGCAGTACTTC
cdr3_aa: CASSPRLAGAEQYF
d_call: TRBD2
v_call: TRBV13
j_call: TRBJ2-7
clone_size: few

cdr3_nt: TGTGCCAGCTCTAATGGAGCTTTAAACACTGAAGCTTTCTTT
cdr3_aa: CASSNGALNTEAFF
d_call: -
v_call: TRBV5-4
j_call: TRBJ1-1
clone_size: -

cdr3_nt: TGTGCCAGCAGTCCACGGACAGGTGAAGCTTTCTTT
cdr3_aa: CASSPRTGEAFF
d_call: TRBD1
v_call: TRBV28
j_call: TRBJ1-1
clone_size: -

cdr3_nt: TGTGCCAGCAGACTCGACTCCGTAGCTTTCTTT
cdr3_aa: CASRLDSVAFF
d_call: -
v_call: TRBV7-2
j_call: TRBJ1-1
clone_size: -

cdr3_nt: TGTGCCAGCAGGCCGGGGACTAGCGGGGCAAGCTCCTACAATGAGCAGTTCTTC
cdr3_aa: CASRPGTSGASSYNEQFF
d_call: TRBD2
v_call: TRBV27
j_call: TRBJ2-1
clone_size: few

cdr3_nt: TGCAGCGTTGCCGCAGGGGCTAGCACAGATACGCAGTATTTT
cdr3_aa: CSVAAGASTDTQYF
d_call: -
v_call: TRBV29-1
j_call: TRBJ2-3
clone_size: few

cdr3_nt: TGTGCCAGCAGTCTAGCCCCGAATCAGCCCCAGCATTTT
cdr3_aa: CASSLAPNQPQHF
d_call: -
v_call: TRBV27
j_call: TRBJ1-5
clone_size: few

cdr3_nt: TGCAGCGTTCGGGCAGGGGCAGCGAACACTGAAGCTTTCTTT
cdr3_aa: CSVRAGAANTEAFF
d_call: -
v_call: TRBV29-1
j_call: TRBJ1-1
clone_size: few